This T cell receptor (beta chain) is from a study of cytomegalovirus exposure and HLA in healthy donors. Study-wide results and limits: Many donors carried some public TCRs, although rarity characterized most TCR sequences. There were three CMV-associated chains whose specificity for CMV antigens was confirmed in vitro. Being productive about 90% or about 30% of the time was typical of most TCR beta V segments in an earlier analysis.

Trimming removed 8 bases from V and 2 bases from J, with 12 bases in between. Germline values: CDR1 MDHEN, CDR2 SYDVKM. CDR3 size: 14 residues. It was with 60 Vbeta and 13 Jbeta primers that the PCR ran. Method: immunoSEQ multiplex PCR; TCRdb's copy keeps in-frame clones and lacks some. The table includes 150,000 to 180,000 clones, roughly 80% detected once. Comments on this clone: Its antigen remains unknown.

The chain uses TRBV28 and TRBJ1-4; D is perhaps TRBD1 (5 bases). This clonotype was sampled from a woman aged 40 to 55 in good health and CMV-seronegative. The sequenced sample was PBMCs. CDR3 sequence reads: CASSAGVTNEKLFF. The CDR3 region has the DNA TGTGCCAGCTCCGCGGGGGTGACTAATGAAAAACTGTTTTTT.